This entry lists 27 T cell receptor beta chains sequenced from one sample in a study of brain T cells in children with intractable seizures. Sequencing used immunoSEQ multiplex PCR; TCRdb keeps in-frame clones, though not all of them. The sample carries approximately 44,000 clones, more than 80% recorded once. Sample: peripheral blood, taken at surgery. The receptor set was obtained from a girl aged 2 to 10 with tuberous sclerosis and intractable seizures.

The chain combines TRBV18 with TRBJ2-1; D is unresolved. CDR3 size: 11 residues. Germline V lookup: CDR1 KGHSH, CDR2 LQKENI. Trimming took off 4 bases at V and 9 bases at J, with 7 bases between the two ends. CDR3: CASSQDLEQFF. CDR3 nucleotide sequence: TGTGCCAGCTCACAGGACCTTGAGCAGTTCTTC.

The chain employs TRBV19 and TRBJ1-1; 9 bases match TRBD1. CDR3 length equals 15 residues. Looked up from germline, CDR1 is LNHDA and CDR2 is SQIVND (reference sequence). With 3 bases clipped from V and 2 bases from J, the junction kept 4 bases outside the gene matches. The CDR3 is CASSIWGQGNTEAFF. The DNA of the CDR3 is TGTGCCAGTAGTATTTGGGGACAGGGTAACACTGAAGCTTTCTTT.

The V gene is TRBV4-1, the J gene TRBJ1-3, with D unresolved. This CDR3 is 13 amino acids long. V was pared by 0 bases and J by 11 bases, with 11 bases between. CDR1 is MGHRA and CDR2 is YSYEKL in the germline V gene. The CDR3 loop reads CASSQEPAEAIYF. CDR3 coding DNA: TGCGCCAGCAGCCAAGAACCGGCCGAGGCCATATATTTT.

The chain recombines TRBV6-5 with TRBJ2-2, with a weak D call TRBD2 (5 bases). The CDR3 is 15 residues long. Looked up from germline, CDR1 is MNHEY and CDR2 is SVGAGI. Trimming took off 2 bases at V and 5 bases at J, with 12 bases between the two ends. CDR3 protein: CASSYVGRGTGELFF. Written as DNA, the CDR3 is TGTGCCAGCAGTTACGTAGGGCGCGGGACCGGGGAGCTGTTTTTT.

V is TRBV10-2 and J is TRBJ2-2; 9 bases map to TRBD1. This CDR3 is 16 amino acids long. V lost 4 bases to trimming and J lost 5 bases; unmatched junction nucleotides: 8. In germline, CDR1 is WSHSY, CDR2 SAAADI. The CDR3 DNA reads as TGCGCCAGCAGTGTGGGCGGGACAGGGTGGACCGGGGAGCTGTTTTTT. The encoded protein is CASSVGGTGWTGELFF.

This clone was counted a single time. The rearrangement links TRBV7-2 to TRBJ1-2; TRBD1 might be the D (5 bases). V dropped 0 bases and J dropped 7 bases, with 12 bases sitting between them. Germline-derived CDR1 and CDR2 are SGHTA and FQGNSA. The CDR3 sequence is 14 residues long. The CDR3 DNA sequence: TGTGCCAGCAGCTTAGCGGGGGATCAGTCTGGCTACACCTTC. This encodes CASSLAGDQSGYTF.

V and J are TRBV25-1 and TRBJ1-1, with no clear D. CDR3 size: 13 residues. Germline assignment: CDR1 MGHDK and CDR2 SYGVNS. The ends were cut back, 8 bases at V and 1 base at J, with 11 bases in the middle. CDR3 sequence (DNA): TGTGCCAGCGGATCCGACACGAACACTGAAGCTTTCTTT. This translates into CASGSDTNTEAFF. The full variable domain, rest sourced from reference TRBV25-1 and TRBJ1-1, is EADIYQTPRYLVIGTGKKITLECSQTMGHDKMYWYQQDPGMELHLIHYSYGVNSTEKGDLSSESTVSRIRTEHFPLTLESARPSHTSQYLCASGSDTNTEAFFGQGTRLTVV.

The chain employs TRBV5-1 and TRBJ2-1; D possibly corresponds to TRBD1 (6 bases). The germline V gene has CDR1 SGHRS and CDR2 YFSETQ. The CDR3 consists of 15 residues. Trimming took off 0 bases at V and 9 bases at J, with 16 bases between the two ends. CDR3 residues: CASSLEGGGLPEQFF. As DNA, the CDR3 is TGCGCCAGCAGCTTGGAAGGTGGGGGCTTGCCTGAGCAGTTCTTC.

The CDR3 nucleotides are TGTGCCAGCAGCCCCCGGGGCTCTCGGGGGTCTAACTATGGCTACACCTTC. This translates into CASSPRGSRGSNYGYTF. The J gene is TRBJ1-2, the V gene TRBV9; tentative D call: TRBD1 (5 bases). Germline CDR1 and CDR2: SGDLS and YYNGEE. Trimming took off 4 bases at V and 0 bases at J, with 19 bases between the two ends. This CDR3 region has 17 residues. The complete variable domain, with remaining parts taken from reference TRBV9 and TRBJ1-2, reads DSGVTQTPKHLITATGQRVTLRCSPRSGDLSVYWYQQSLDQGLQFLIQYYNGEERAKGNILERFSAQQFPDLHSELNLSSLELGDSALYFCASSPRGSRGSNYGYTFGSGTRLTVV.

The rearrangement joins TRBV4-1 to TRBJ2-1; 7 bases align to TRBD1. This CDR3 has 15 residues. Trimming took 3 bases from V and 4 from J; bases not matched to a gene: 6. Germline V gene sequence: CDR1 MGHRA, CDR2 YSYEKL. The CDR3 reads CASSQTGTEYNEQFF. Here the CDR3 DNA reads TGCGCCAGCAGCCAGACCGGGACAGAGTACAATGAGCAGTTCTTC.

The rearrangement uses TRBV7-8 and TRBJ1-5, with D perhaps TRBD1 (5 bases). CDR1 and CDR2 (germline): SGHVS, FQNEAQ. The CDR3 sequence is 15 residues long. Trimming took 1 base from V and 0 from J, leaving 7 bases between them. The CDR3 nucleotides read TGTGCCAGCAGCTTAGGGGGGTATAGCAATCAGCCCCAGCATTTT. It translates to CASSLGGYSNQPQHF.

The chain couples TRBV5-6 to TRBJ2-7; TRBD2 agrees at 7 bases. Per germline, CDR1 SGHDT and CDR2 YYEEEE. Losses at the gene ends were 6 bases for V and 6 bases for J; bases not matched to a gene: 21. The CDR3 runs 17 residues. Here the CDR3 reads CASKPFDSTGGIPEQYV. Here the CDR3 DNA reads TGTGCCAGCAAACCCTTCGACTCAACGGGGGGAATACCCGAGCAGTACGTC.

The chain employs TRBV7-9 and TRBJ2-3; TRBD2 matches at 8 bases. The CDR3 extends over 13 amino acids. Germline trimming cut 10 bases from V and 3 bases from J; bases unmatched to any gene: 6. The V gene's germline CDR1 is SEHNR and CDR2 FQNEAQ (reference sequence). CDR3 protein: CAISAGATDTQYF. The CDR3 bases are TGTGCCATCTCAGCGGGGGCAACAGATACGCAGTATTTT.

This chain connects TRBV10-3 to TRBJ1-4, with TRBD1 as a possible D gene (5 bases). Looked up from germline, CDR1 is ENHRY and CDR2 is SYGVKD. The ends were cut back, 8 bases at V and 4 bases at J, with 14 bases in the middle. This CDR3 comprises 14 residues. The CDR3 loop reads CAIVGGWSNEKLFF. The CDR3 coding sequence is TGTGCCATCGTGGGGGGATGGAGTAATGAAAAACTGTTTTTT.

The chain recombines TRBV7-9 with TRBJ2-7, with 7 bases identical to TRBD2. The CDR3 loop spans 17 amino acids. V gave up 1 base and J gave up 6 bases; unmatched junction bases: 15. Germline CDR1 and CDR2: SEHNR and FQNEAQ (reference sequence). CDR3 sequence: CASSLVGAGEAFGEQYV. DNA for the CDR3: TGTGCCAGCAGCTTAGTAGGGGCGGGAGAGGCGTTTGGCGAGCAGTACGTC.

The chain is built from TRBV28 and TRBJ1-6; no definite D call. Looked up from germline, CDR1 is MDHEN and CDR2 is SYDVKM. This CDR3 spans 12 amino acids. The V and J ends lost 7 bases and 6 bases respectively, with 7 bases between them. The CDR3 bases are TGTGCCAGCACCCAGGCTAATTCACCCCTCCACTTT. Its translation: CASTQANSPLHF.

V usage is TRBV5-6 and J usage is TRBJ1-1; D not resolved. The length of the CDR3 is 16 residues. Germline CDR1 is SGHDT and CDR2 is YYEEEE. Between the trimmed V and J ends, which lost 6 bases and 2 bases, there was a span of 20 bases. The CDR3 DNA reads as TGTGCCAGCACCCCTCCGGAGAGGGTAGGTAACACTGAAGCTTTCTTT. Its translation: CASTPPERVGNTEAFF.

This sequence joins TRBV25-1 and TRBJ1-5; possible D gene TRBD1, 6 bases. V lost 4 bases and J 4 bases, leaving 8 bases between the germline ends. The CDR3 extends over 13 amino acids. The germline gives CDR1 MGHDK, CDR2 SYGVNS. CDR3 nucleotide sequence: TGTGCCAGCAGTGCTCAGGGGAATCAGCCCCAGCATTTT. It encodes CASSAQGNQPQHF. The variable domain in full, with the rest retrieved from reference TRBV25-1 and TRBJ1-5, is EADIYQTPRYLVIGTGKKITLECSQTMGHDKMYWYQQDPGMELHLIHYSYGVNSTEKGDLSSESTVSRIRTEHFPLTLESARPSHTSQYLCASSAQGNQPQHFGDGTRLSIL.

This clone was detected only once. The chain links TRBV30 to TRBJ1-1; D call uncertain. V was shortened by 0 bases and J by 10 bases, with 12 bases between the two germline ends. Per the germline V gene, CDR1 is GTSNPN and CDR2 is SVGIG (reference sequence). There are 12 residues in the CDR3. CDR3 in DNA: TGTGCCTGGAGTGTCAATCAACGAGGAGCTTTCTTT. Encoded protein: CAWSVNQRGAFF.

The V gene is TRBV9, the J gene TRBJ1-3; TRBD1 is a possible D gene (6 bases). V was shortened by 0 bases and J by 7 bases, with 17 bases between the two germline ends. The CDR3 contains 16 residues. Germline V lookup: CDR1 SGDLS, CDR2 YYNGEE. The CDR3 loop reads CASSVEGGGTINTIYF. In DNA form, the CDR3 reads TGTGCCAGCAGCGTAGAAGGGGGAGGGACAATTAACACCATATATTTT.

The V and J genes are TRBV6-5 and TRBJ1-4; no clear D. This CDR3 comprises 15 residues. Germline V gene sequence: CDR1 MNHEY, CDR2 SVGAGI. V lost 7 bases and J lost 2, with 14 bases in between. The CDR3 nucleotides read TGTGCCAGCATCGGGAGGGAAAACACTAATGAAAAACTGTTTTTT. Translated, it gives CASIGRENTNEKLFF.

The V call is TRBV18, the J call TRBJ2-1; D is ambiguous. This CDR3 comprises 18 residues. Germline CDR1 reads KGHSH; CDR2 reads LQKENI. Trimming shortened V by 5 bases and J by 0 bases, and 20 bases separated the two germline ends. CDR3 DNA: TGTGCCAGCTCAGCCAATTCCTTGGTGGCAAGCTCCTACAATGAGCAGTTCTTC. It codes for CASSANSLVASSYNEQFF.

Only one count was recorded for this clone. The CDR3 DNA sequence: TGTGCCTGGAGTGCGACTAGCGGGGGGTGGTATGAGCAGTTCTTC. It yields the protein CAWSATSGGWYEQFF. This sequence joins TRBV30 and TRBJ2-1; the match to TRBD2 covers 13 bases. CDR1 is GTSNPN, CDR2 SVGIG, per germline (reference sequence). The CDR3 is made up of 15 amino acids. Trimming at V came to 1 base and at J to 8 bases, leaving 5 bases not matched to a gene. The whole variable domain, filled in from reference TRBV30 and TRBJ2-1, reads SQTIHQWPATLVQPVGSPLSLECTVEGTSNPNLYWYRQAAGRGLQLLFYSVGIGQISSEVPQNLSASRPQDRQFILSSKKLLLSDSGFYLCAWSATSGGWYEQFFGPGTRLTVL.

V usage is TRBV19 and J usage is TRBJ1-2; D gene unclear. The V gene's germline CDR1 is LNHDA and CDR2 SQIVND (reference sequence). The germline V and J ends were trimmed by 5 bases and 3 bases, with 16 bases remaining between them. The length of the CDR3 is 15 residues. This chain's CDR3 is CASSGFVGSDYGYTF. The CDR3 DNA reads as TGTGCCAGTAGTGGGTTTGTTGGGTCCGACTATGGCTACACCTTC. The variable domain in full, with the rest retrieved from reference TRBV19 and TRBJ1-2, is DGGITQSPKYLFRKEGQNVTLSCEQNLNHDAMYWYRQDPGQGLRLIYYSQIVNDFQKGDIAEGYSVSREKKESFPLTVTSAQKNPTAFYLCASSGFVGSDYGYTFGSGTRLTVV.

The table lists this clone with a count of one. The chain carries TRBV6-5 and TRBJ2-1; 7 nucleotides agree with TRBD2. CDR1 MNHEY and CDR2 SVGAGI come from the germline V gene. Losses at the gene ends were 6 bases for V and 5 bases for J; bases not matched to a gene: 4. CDR3 length: 13 residues. This CDR3 is CASSRDYNNEQFF. In DNA form, the CDR3 reads TGTGCCAGCAGCCGGGACTACAACAATGAGCAGTTCTTC.

This chain connects TRBV12-5 to TRBJ2-5; tentative D call: TRBD1 (5 bases). The length of the CDR3 is 15 residues. V lost 2 bases, J lost 5 bases, and 15 bases lay in between. Per germline, CDR1 LGHNT and CDR2 FRNRAP. The CDR3 region is CASGLKQGSTETQYF. The CDR3 bases are TGTGCTAGTGGTTTGAAGCAGGGATCCACGGAGACCCAGTACTTC. The full variable domain, with the rest looked up from reference TRBV12-5 and TRBJ2-5, is DARVTQTPRHKVTEMGQEVTMRCQPILGHNTVFWYRQTMMQGLELLAYFRNRAPLDDSGMPKDRFSAEMPDATLATLKIQPSEPRDSAVYFCASGLKQGSTETQYFGPGTRLLVL.

This clone has a single count. The chain links TRBV5-6 to TRBJ1-1, with D unclear. Germline CDR1 and CDR2: SGHDT and YYEEEE. V was pared by 1 base and J by 7 bases, with 8 bases between. The CDR3 has 12 residues. CDR3 bases: TGTGCCAGCAGCTTGTATCGAGGTGAAGCTTTCTTT. Amino acid sequence: CASSLYRGEAFF.